This is a list of T cell receptor beta chains from one sample in a study of blood T cell repertoires in COVID-19. TCRdb keeps only in-frame clones here, not all; method: immunoSEQ multiplex PCR. The sample shows approximately 22,000 clones, roughly 88% of them seen only once. Sequencing was performed on peripheral blood. The receptors shown here come from a man aged 80 or over with active or convalescent COVID-19. Each CDR3 is given with its conserved first and last residue. Fields, in order: J gene, clone size, V gene, CDR3 protein. Clone size, where shown, is once, few, many, or a class for clones that have expanded.

j_gene: TRBJ1-5
abundance: few
v_gene: TRBV7-9
CDR3aa: CASSAMGTGGLSQPQHF

j_gene: TRBJ2-3
abundance: -
v_gene: TRBV7-2
CDR3aa: CASSLAPRADTQYF

j_gene: TRBJ2-1
abundance: -
v_gene: TRBV15
CDR3aa: CATSNLGTGAINEQFF

j_gene: TRBJ1-1
abundance: -
v_gene: TRBV27
CDR3aa: CASSSIQGRAEAFF

j_gene: TRBJ2-7
abundance: few
v_gene: TRBV5-1
CDR3aa: CASSEEPGQAYEQYF

j_gene: TRBJ2-5
abundance: -
v_gene: TRBV6-2/TRBV6-3
CDR3aa: CASSYFGTSGGRQETQYF

j_gene: TRBJ2-1
abundance: -
v_gene: TRBV18
CDR3aa: CASSPSLAGVMNEQFF

j_gene: TRBJ2-7
abundance: medium-sized
v_gene: TRBV4-1
CDR3aa: CASSHRDTSRDEQYF

j_gene: TRBJ1-1
abundance: -
v_gene: TRBV4-1
CDR3aa: CASSHGQGMNTEAFF

j_gene: TRBJ2-1
abundance: -
v_gene: TRBV27
CDR3aa: CASSLSKWASGHSYNEQFF